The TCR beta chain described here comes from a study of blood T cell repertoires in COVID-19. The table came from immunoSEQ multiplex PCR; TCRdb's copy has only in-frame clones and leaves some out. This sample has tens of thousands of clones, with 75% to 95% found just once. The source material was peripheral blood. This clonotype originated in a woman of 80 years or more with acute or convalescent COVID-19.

CDR3 sequence (DNA): TGTGCCAGCATTGAGAGGAACCTAGCGGGGCGGGAGACCCAGTACTTC. This codes for CASIERNLAGRETQYF. This chain links TRBV3-1 (or the pseudogene TRBV3-2) with TRBJ2-5, with TRBD2 identical over 9 bases. V shed 7 bases, J shed 5 bases, and the junction held 14 bases outside the gene matches. Per the germline V gene, CDR1 is LGHDT and CDR2 is YNNKEL (reference sequence). The length of the CDR3 is 16 residues.